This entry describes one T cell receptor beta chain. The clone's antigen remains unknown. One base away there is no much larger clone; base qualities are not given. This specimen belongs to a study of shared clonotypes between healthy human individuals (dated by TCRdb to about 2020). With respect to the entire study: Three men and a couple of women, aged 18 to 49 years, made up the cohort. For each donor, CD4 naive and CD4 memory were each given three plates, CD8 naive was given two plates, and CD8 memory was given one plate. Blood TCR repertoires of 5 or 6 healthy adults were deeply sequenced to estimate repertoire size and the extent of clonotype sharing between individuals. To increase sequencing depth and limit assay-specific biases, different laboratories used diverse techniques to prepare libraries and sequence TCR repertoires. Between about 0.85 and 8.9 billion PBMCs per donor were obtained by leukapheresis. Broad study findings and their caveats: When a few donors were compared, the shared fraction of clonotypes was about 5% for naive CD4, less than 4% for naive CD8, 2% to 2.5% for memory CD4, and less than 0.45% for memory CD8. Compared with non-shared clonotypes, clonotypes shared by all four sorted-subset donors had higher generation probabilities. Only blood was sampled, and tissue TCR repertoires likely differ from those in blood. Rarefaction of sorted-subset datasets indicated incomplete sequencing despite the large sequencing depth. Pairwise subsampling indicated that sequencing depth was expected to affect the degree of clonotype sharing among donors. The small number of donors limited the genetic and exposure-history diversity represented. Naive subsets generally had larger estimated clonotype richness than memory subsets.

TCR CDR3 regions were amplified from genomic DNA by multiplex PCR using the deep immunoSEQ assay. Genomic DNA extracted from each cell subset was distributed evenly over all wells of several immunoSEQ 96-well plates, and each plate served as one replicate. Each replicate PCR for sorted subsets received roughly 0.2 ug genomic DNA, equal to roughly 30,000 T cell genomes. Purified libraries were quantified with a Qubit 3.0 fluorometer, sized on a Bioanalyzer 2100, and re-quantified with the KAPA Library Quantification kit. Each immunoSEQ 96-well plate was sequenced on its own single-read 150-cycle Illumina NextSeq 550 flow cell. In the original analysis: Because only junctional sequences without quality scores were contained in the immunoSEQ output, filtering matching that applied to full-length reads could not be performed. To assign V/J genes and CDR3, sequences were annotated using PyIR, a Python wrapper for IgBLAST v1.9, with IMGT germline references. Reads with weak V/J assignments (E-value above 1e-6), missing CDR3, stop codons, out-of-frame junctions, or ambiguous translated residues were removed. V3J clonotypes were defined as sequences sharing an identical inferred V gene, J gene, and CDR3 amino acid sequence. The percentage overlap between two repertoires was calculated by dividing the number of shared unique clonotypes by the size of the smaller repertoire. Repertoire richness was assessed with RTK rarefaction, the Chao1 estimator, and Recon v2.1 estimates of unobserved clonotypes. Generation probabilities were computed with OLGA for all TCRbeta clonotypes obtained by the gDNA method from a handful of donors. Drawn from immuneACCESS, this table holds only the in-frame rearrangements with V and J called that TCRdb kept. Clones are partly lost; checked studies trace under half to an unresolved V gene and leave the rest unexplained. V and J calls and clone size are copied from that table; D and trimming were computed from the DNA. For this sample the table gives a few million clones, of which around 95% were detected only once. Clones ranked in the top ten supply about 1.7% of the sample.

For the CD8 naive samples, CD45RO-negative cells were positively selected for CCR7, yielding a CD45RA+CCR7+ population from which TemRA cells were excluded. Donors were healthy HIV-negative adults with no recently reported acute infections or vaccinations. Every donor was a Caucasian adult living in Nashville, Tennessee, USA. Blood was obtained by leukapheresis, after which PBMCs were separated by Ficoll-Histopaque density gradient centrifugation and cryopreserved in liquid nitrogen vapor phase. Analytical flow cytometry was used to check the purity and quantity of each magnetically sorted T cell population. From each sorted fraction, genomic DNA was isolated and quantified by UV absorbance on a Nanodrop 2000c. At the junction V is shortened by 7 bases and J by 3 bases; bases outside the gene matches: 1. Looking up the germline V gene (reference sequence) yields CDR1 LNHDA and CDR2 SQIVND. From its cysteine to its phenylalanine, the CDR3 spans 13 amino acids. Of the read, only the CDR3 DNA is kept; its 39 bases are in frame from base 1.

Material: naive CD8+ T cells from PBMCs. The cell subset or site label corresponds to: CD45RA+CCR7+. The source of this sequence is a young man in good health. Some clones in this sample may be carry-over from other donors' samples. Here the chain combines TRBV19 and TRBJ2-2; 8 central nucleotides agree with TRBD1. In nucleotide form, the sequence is TGTGCCAGTATGACAGGGGACACCGGGGAGCTGTTTTTT. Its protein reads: CASMTGDTGELFF.